This T cell receptor (beta chain) comes out of a study of T cells in tuberculosis listed by TCRdb under 2018. At the level of the whole study: The study combined CD1B tetramers and high-throughput TCR immunosequencing to characterize T cells specific for the mycobacterial lipid antigen glucose monomycolate (GMM). A South African clinical cohort compared IGRA-negative adolescents, IGRA-positive adolescents with latent tuberculosis and adults with active tuberculosis, approximately ten per group.

The investigation overall reported the following: Compared with IGRA-negative controls, TCR-alpha repertoires from active tuberculosis had smaller mean NN-distances to GMM-specific TCRs, which suggests clonal expansion of these TCRs. Using GEM motif frequencies, a classifier achieved about 70% accuracy, whereas a classifier built on the diverse GMM-specific repertoire got to approximately 90% accuracy (AUROC more than 0.85). Clinical samples were selected based on the availability of cryopreserved specimens, with adults included as active tuberculosis cases and adolescents included as controls. The smaller NN-distances were partly driven by shorter CDR3-alpha lengths in active tuberculosis patients, and the difference for TCR-beta did not reach statistical significance.

At study entry, adolescents were screened for latent tuberculosis infection by tuberculin skin test and QuantiFERON-TB GOLD In-Tube IGRA. Immunosequencing of unsorted cryopreserved PBMC covered, on average, around 100,000 T cells per clinical donor. Eleven high schools in the Worcester region of the Western Cape, South Africa, served as enrollment sites for adolescents aged 12 to 18 years. Roughly 10 adolescents infected with M. tuberculosis and approximately ten uninfected adolescents were chosen and matched for age and sex. PBMC from adolescents were isolated by density centrifugation from freshly drawn heparinized blood and were then cryopreserved. The immunoSEQ multiplex PCR assay was used to generate TCR libraries, with TCR-beta and/or TCR-alpha/delta assays applied to each sample. Amplified TCR libraries were sequenced on the Illumina high-throughput platform. The authors' pipeline ran thus. Clustering and dimensionality reduction relied on pairwise TCRdist distances among GMM-specific receptors from T cells that were either sorted ex vivo or expanded in vitro. Each clinical repertoire received a mean NN-distance score, defined as the average TCRdist to the nearest 10% of tetramer-positive reference sequences. To compute GEM TCR motif frequency, the fraction of unique TCRs matching known GEM sequences by V/J usage and CDR3 length was calculated. Linear discriminant analysis with leave-one-out cross-validation, implemented in scikit-learn, was used to classify active tuberculosis. Imported from immuneACCESS, the table was reduced by TCRdb to in-frame sequences with V and J called. These copies leave out some clones; in studies compared against another copy, an unresolved V gene accounts for under half, and the cause of the remainder is not known. V and J calls plus clone size are reproduced from that table; the DNA served to infer D and trimming. Across this sample there are about 34,000 clones, with about 89% seen only once. 2.2% of the sample is in the top ten clones.

About this clone: Which antigen it targets is not known. It has no much larger one-base neighbor in the sample; base qualities were not kept.

Germline trimming amounts to 6 bases on V and 0 bases on J, with 18 as the count of junction bases outside the gene matches. Spanning cysteine to phenylalanine, the CDR3 consists of 20 amino acids. CDR3 DNA is the only sequence kept; it has 60 bases, read in frame from the first base. CDR1 and CDR2 are drawn from the germline V gene (reference sequence): LNHDA, SQIVND. The material sequenced was PBMCs. This receptor was taken from a donor between 10 and 29 years old with latent tuberculosis or without tuberculosis infection. This chain joins TRBV19 to TRBJ2-4, with 9 bases aligning to TRBD2. The sequenced DNA: TGTGCCAGTAGCCCCTCCCCCACTAGCGGGCCTATACTAGCCAAAAACATTCAGTACTTC. Its protein is CASSPSPTSGPILAKNIQYF.